A single T cell receptor beta chain is shown here with its context. The data were taken from a study of CD8 T cells in ankylosing spondylitis. Each CDR3 protein is one row after TCRdb ran MiXCR on the 5' RACE reads. The table has approximately 25,000 distinct CDR3 sequences, around 16% seen once. CDR1 is LGHNT, CDR2 FRNRAP, per germline. The CDR3 is made up of 14 amino acids. Trimming left V 1 base short and J 2 bases short, with 7 bases between. The source of this sequence is a male donor with ankylosing spondylitis or in good health (not recorded which). Material: blood. The J gene is TRBJ2-3, the V gene TRBV12-5, with no clear D. The CDR3 reads CASGLESSTDTQYF. The CDR3 coding sequence is TGTGCTAGTGGTTTGGAATCATCCACAGATACGCAGTATTTT.